The entry below gives a single TCR beta chain sequence along with its context. It lacks a known antigen. Base-call qualities are not available, and no considerably larger clone is one nucleotide away. This sample is part of a study of PD-1 blockade in classical Hodgkin lymphoma (dated by TCRdb to 2020 to 2022). With respect to the entire study: Nivolumab dosing was 3 mg/kg intravenously every 2 weeks, continuing until either disease progression or unacceptable toxicity. The study used CyTOF and TCR beta sequencing to define a peripheral blood immune signature of response to PD-1 blockade in classical Hodgkin lymphoma. Results and caveats for the whole study, not just this receptor: By C4D1, a significant rise was seen in CD4+ TCR diversity but not in CD8+ TCR diversity (p=0.0027 vs p=0.16), and the rise was most apparent among complete responders (p=0.02). Diversity was lower in patients who began nivolumab less than 1 year after ASCT, so these patients were left out of later analyses to avoid confounding by immune reconstitution. Trial patients achieving complete response had baseline diversity similar to newly diagnosed patients, whereas partial responders and progressors had significantly lower diversity. Only a single clinical trial cohort was studied, and what caused the repertoire differences, possibly disease activity or prior therapy, remained undefined. Baseline TCR diversity was reported to be lower in newly diagnosed patients than in healthy donors, and even lower in relapsed/refractory patients.

The time point label, as the study defines it: cycle 4 day 1 (C4D1), after 6 weeks of nivolumab. All trial patients had relapsed after autologous stem cell transplantation, with cohorts A, B and C differing in prior brentuximab vedotin exposure. The trial cohort comprised around 60 patients with relapsed/refractory classical Hodgkin lymphoma whose best overall responses were complete response, partial response or progressive disease. Single-agent nivolumab was administered to trial patients in the multi-cohort phase II CheckMate 205 trial. Best overall response was determined by an independent review committee according to the 2007 International Working Group response criteria. Trial PBMCs were collected just before the start of nivolumab (C1D1) and during therapy at cycle 2 day 1 and cycle 4 day 1. Peripheral blood was collected in 8 mL Vacutainer Cell Preparation Tubes, from which PBMCs were isolated by centrifugation and then cryopreserved.

Genomic DNA was extracted with the Qiagen DNeasy kit from unsorted PBMCs and from negatively selected CD4+ and CD8+ fractions. TCR beta CDR3 regions were subjected to amplification by immunoSEQ multiplex PCR with primers that anneal to V and J segments. A synthetic immune receptor repertoire was used to minimize amplification bias, and any residual bias was removed computationally once sequencing was done. The original pipeline was this. Repertoire diversity was quantified as the Shannon entropy index using custom Python scripts. Unsorted, CD4+ and CD8+ repertoires were analyzed separately, except for combined analyses in which CD4+ and CD8+ sequences were merged in silico. A clone counted as expanded when the clone's frequency after treatment rose at least 2-fold relative to C1D1, and clones undetected at baseline were given a pseudocount of 0.5. Clones with 0 or 1 copy at C1D1 were defined as singleton clones, while clones with 2 or more copies were defined as non-singleton clones. Clones expanded in unsorted samples were labelled as CD4+, CD8+ or unknown by matching protein sequences in sorted samples from the same patient. Wilcoxon tests were applied to paired samples to test diversity changes from C1D1 to C4D1. As stored in TCRdb, this immuneACCESS dataset retains in-frame rearrangements with V and J assigned. A fraction of the clones does not appear; measured against another copy, unresolved V genes explain less than half of the discrepancy, and the remainder lacks a known reason. V, J and clone size derive from that table, while D and trimming were established from the DNA sequence. A total of roughly 60,000 clones appear in this sample, roughly nine tenths of them only once. 9% to 12% of the sample is taken by the ten largest.

Reading from cysteine to phenylalanine, the CDR3 counts 14 amino acids. The CDR3 DNA has 42 bases and is translated from base 1. Via the germline V gene, CDR1 is SGHTA and CDR2 FQGNSA. V lost 3 bases and J lost 4 bases; the stretch between them is 11 bases long. This receptor was obtained from a human donor with classical Hodgkin lymphoma. The sequencing used peripheral blood mononuclear cells (PBMCs), collected before the fourth cycle of nivolumab. The chain links TRBV7-2 with TRBJ2-3; there is no confident call for the D gene. The CDR3 here reads CASSFLSGSDTQYF. The sequence in DNA is TGTGCCAGCAGCTTTTTATCGGGTTCAGATACGCAGTATTTT.